This T cell receptor beta chain stems from a study of vaccination and CD4 T cells after COVID-19. For the study at large: Convalescent study patients returned SARS-CoV-2 positive nasal swab PCR results, with several mild cases and one severe.

Germline V gene lookup returns CDR1 MGHRA and CDR2 YSYEKL. V lost 4 bases to trimming and J lost 6 bases, with 16 bases between them. The CDR3 runs 15 residues. Sequenced with the Oncomine TCR Beta short-read assay was DNA taken from cultured CD4+ T cells. CD4+ T cells were cultured, and genomic DNA was extracted from them. Each CDR3 protein gets one entry after TCRdb re-called the PCR reads with MiXCR. The sample lists 12,000 to 15,000 distinct CDR3 sequences, 50% to 55% seen once, with over 6.5% in the top ten. Notes on this clonotype: Antigen specificity is unknown.

Treatment denoted: roughly 10-day PBMC culture with coronavirus spike peptide pools or control peptides (ViraFEST assay). ViraFEST expanded antigen-specific T cells with peptide pools, then sequenced TCRs. Culture conditions combined some 1.9 million PBMCs per well with 9.5 to 10 IU/ml IL-2 and roughly 9.1 ug/ml peptide pools. The chain joins TRBV4-1 to TRBJ1-5, with D tentatively TRBD1 (5 bases). Material: CD4+ T cells from blood, cultured in vitro. The clonotype was recovered from a human donor who had recovered from COVID-19. The CDR3 region is CASSPGSGFSQPQHF. CDR3 sequence (DNA): TGCGCCAGCAGCCCCGGGTCAGGGTTCAGTCAGCCCCAGCATTTT.